The source of this T cell receptor (beta chain) is a study of shared clonotypes between healthy human individuals. Using immunoSEQ multiplex PCR, the repertoire was profiled, and TCRdb retains in-frame clones only, with some absent. In the table there are approximately 2.3 million clones, 85% to 95% of which are singletons. V was pared by 4 bases and J by 2 bases, with 7 bases of the junction left unmatched. Germline V gene lookup returns CDR1 SGHTA and CDR2 FQGTGA. CDR3 size: 15 residues. V usage is TRBV7-3 and J usage is TRBJ2-7, with TRBD2 identical over 8 bases. The clonotype was recovered from a man aged 18 to 35 in good health. Some clones in this sample may be carry-over from other donors' samples. What was sequenced was naive CD4+ T cells from PBMCs. As for subset: CD45RA+ positively selected. The CDR3 DNA reads TGTGCCAGCAGCTGGACCGGGACTAGTACCTACGAGCAGTACTTC. This encodes CASSWTGTSTYEQYF.